This TCR beta chain was sequenced during a study of radiation and T cells in renal cell carcinoma (dated by TCRdb to 2018 to 2021). General notes on the study: Samples came from a clinical trial, in which primary renal cell carcinomas received 15 Gy stereotactic body radiation therapy followed by nephrectomy 4 weeks later. In the 53 samples combined, fewer than 5 million unique CDR3 nucleotide sequences were found, encoding 2.5 million to 3 million unique CDR3 amino acid sequences. In total, about 50 samples, comprising some 25 tumors and roughly 27 peripheral blood samples, were subjected to TCR beta sequencing. Overall results and qualifications from the work: Because pretreatment tumor biopsies were not available, the study could not determine whether clonotypes were already present within the tumor at baseline. In blood, the top tumor clonotypes increased between baseline and 2 weeks post-radiation and then shrank by 4 weeks, which suggests that tumor-resident clones expanded only transiently. Changes in the blood repertoire were not tracked past 4 weeks after treatment. With a single-armed trial design, the study had no way to address how radiation dose or scheduling affects the TCR repertoire.

Reading from cysteine to phenylalanine, the CDR3 counts 14 amino acids. Only the CDR3 DNA is retained, 42 bases long and in frame from the first base. Deletion took 0 bases off V and 2 bases off J, with a span of 7 bases between the germline ends. CDR1 and CDR2, looked up from the germline V gene, are MGHRA and YSYEKL. The immunoSEQ kit was used, according to the manufacturer's recommendations, to generate TCR beta libraries from genomic DNA. To prepare the libraries, a first multiplex PCR with proprietary primers was run, followed by a second PCR that added unique barcodes, and a bead cleanup was done after each round. A positive control reaction and a negative control reaction, both provided in the kit, were run with every batch of samples. The final libraries were assessed on an Agilent 4200 TapeStation D1000 ScreenTape, pooled by volume, and quantified by qPCR. Sequencing was performed on an Illumina NextSeq500 using a MidOutput 150-cycle cartridge, with 156 Read1 cycles, 15 Index1 cycles, and the kit custom primers. The pooled library was loaded at approximately 0.92 pM with about 21% PhiX control spiked in. The published analysis was carried out like this. The vendor-processed data were analyzed in R, and a clonotype was defined as all T cells that share the same CDR3 nucleotide sequence. For clone abundance analyses, frequencies were normalized to the 10,000 most abundant clones per sample. Before analysis, public T cell clones were removed, and these numbered fewer than five per sample on average. An abundance difference of at least 32-fold between compartments was the criterion for calling clonotypes tumor-enriched or baseline blood-enriched. Clonotypes expanded or contracted between blood time points were identified with a beta-binomial differential abundance model. Tumor-blood repertoire similarity was measured with the Baroni-Urbani and Buser coefficient, and group comparisons used two-tailed Wilcoxon tests in R. Imported from immuneACCESS, the table was reduced by TCRdb to in-frame sequences with V and J called. These copies leave out some clones; in studies compared against another copy, an unresolved V gene accounts for under half, and the cause of the remainder is not known. D and trimming were read from the DNA, whereas the V and J calls and clone size are those reported in that table. The sample table shows 100,000 to 150,000 clones, and 88% are seen once. The ten largest clones capture 5% to 6.5% of the sample.

What the time point label conveys for this sample: blood 2 weeks post-SBRT. Sample treatment or condition, as interpreted from the label and publication: 15 Gy SBRT to primary tumor, nephrectomy 4 weeks later. To follow tumor-enriched clonotypes, peripheral blood was collected serially from radiation-treated patients at baseline and again at 2 weeks and 4 weeks after SBRT. Every patient had renal cell carcinoma of clear cell pathology. The QIAamp DNA Blood Mini Kit (Qiagen) was used to prepare genomic DNA for TCR sequencing. The analyses included only samples that passed all quality control checks. In the case of this clone: No antigen is known for it. Base qualities are missing; no much larger clone stands one base away.

The material sequenced was blood, taken from a patient whose treatment included radiotherapy and nephrectomy. The sequence was collected from a woman in her 70s with renal cell carcinoma. This sequence uses TRBV4-1 and TRBJ1-2; the D gene cannot be named for sure. The nucleotides are TGCGCCAGCAGCCAAGAGCCCCAGAACTATGGCTACACCTTC. Its translation is CASSQEPQNYGYTF.